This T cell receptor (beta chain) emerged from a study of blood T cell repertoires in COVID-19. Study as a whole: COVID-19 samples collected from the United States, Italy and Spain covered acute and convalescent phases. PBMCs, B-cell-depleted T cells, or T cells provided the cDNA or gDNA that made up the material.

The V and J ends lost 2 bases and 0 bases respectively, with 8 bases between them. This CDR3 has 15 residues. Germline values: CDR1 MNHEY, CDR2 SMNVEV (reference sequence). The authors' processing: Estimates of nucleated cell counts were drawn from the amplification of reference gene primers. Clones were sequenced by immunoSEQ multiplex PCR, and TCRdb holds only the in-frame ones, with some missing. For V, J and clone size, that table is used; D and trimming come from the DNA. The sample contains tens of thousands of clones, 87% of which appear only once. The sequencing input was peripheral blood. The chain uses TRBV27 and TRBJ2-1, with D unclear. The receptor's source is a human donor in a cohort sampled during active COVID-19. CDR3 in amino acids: CASSLGPSSYNEQFF. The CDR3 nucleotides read TGTGCCAGCAGTTTAGGGCCAAGCTCCTACAATGAGCAGTTCTTC.